This TCR beta chain was observed in a study of Graves' ophthalmopathy and Graves' hyperthyroidism. Overall study context: The authors defined stable hyperthyroidism as no ophthalmopathy within 18 months of follow-up. General study findings and limits: Blood was where most expanded thyroid clonotypes above 0.001 frequency also turned up. Ophthalmopathy cases were distinguished from stable hyperthyroidism by a 13-signature model, reaching just over 85% sensitivity and roughly 80% specificity.

RNA served as the template for amplifying TCR beta CDR3 regions. First-round RT-PCR employed HTBI primers, with a second-round multiplex PCR after it. TCRdb ran MiXCR on the multiplex PCR reads and lists one entry per CDR3 protein. Counted here are around 1,000,000 distinct CDR3 sequences, approximately 35% occurring once; the ten biggest clones make up around 10%. Clinical symptoms, serum thyroxine, TRAb, thyroid ultrasound and orbital computed tomography were relied on for diagnosis. With respect to this clonotype: The antigen is not known.

Germline assignment: CDR1 MGHRA and CDR2 YSYEKL. The CDR3 has 18 amino acids. Trimming cost V 0 bases and J 2 bases; bases outside gene matches: 11. The material sequenced was peripheral blood or thyroid tissue (not recorded which). This clonotype was obtained from an adult man with Graves' hyperthyroidism. The chain couples TRBV4-1 to TRBJ2-5, with TRBD2 matching over 8 bases. The CDR3 region is CASSQDVQRGTSQETQYF. The CDR3 bases are TGCGCCAGCAGCCAAGATGTCCAGCGGGGGACTTCACAAGAGACCCAGTACTTC.